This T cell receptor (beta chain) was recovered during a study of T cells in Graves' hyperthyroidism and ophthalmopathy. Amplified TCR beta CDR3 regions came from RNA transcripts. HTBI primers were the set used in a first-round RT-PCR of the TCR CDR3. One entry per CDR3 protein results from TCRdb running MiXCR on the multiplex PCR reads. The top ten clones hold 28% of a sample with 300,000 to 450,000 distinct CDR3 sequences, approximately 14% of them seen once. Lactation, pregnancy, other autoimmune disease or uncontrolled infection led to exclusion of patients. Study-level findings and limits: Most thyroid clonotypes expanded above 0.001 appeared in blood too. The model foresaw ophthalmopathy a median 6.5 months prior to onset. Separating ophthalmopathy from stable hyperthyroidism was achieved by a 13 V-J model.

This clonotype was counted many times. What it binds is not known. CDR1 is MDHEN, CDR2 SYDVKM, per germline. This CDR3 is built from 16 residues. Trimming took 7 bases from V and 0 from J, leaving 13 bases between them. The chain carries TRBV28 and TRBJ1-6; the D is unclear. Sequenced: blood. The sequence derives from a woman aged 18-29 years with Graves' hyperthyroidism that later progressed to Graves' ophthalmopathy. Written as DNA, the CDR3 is TGTGCCAGCAATGGAGTCGGCAGCTCCTATAATTCACCCCTCCACTTT. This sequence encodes CASNGVGSSYNSPLHF.